This entry describes one TCR beta chain. The data stem from a study of blood T cell repertoires in COVID-19. Study context: There were acute and convalescent COVID-19 samples, and they came from the United States, Italy and Spain. Sources were T cells, B-cell-depleted T cells, or PBMCs; the material itself was cDNA or gDNA.

Trimming took off 0 bases at V and 1 base at J, with 4 bases between the two ends. The germline V gene encodes CDR1 SGHNT and CDR2 YYREEE (reference sequence). The length of the CDR3 is 13 residues. Individuals aged about 18 to 95 years were recruited from about two dozen US areas. Symptom resolution, clearance, or two negative PCRs marked donors in Cohort 3 as recovered. Assay: immunoSEQ multiplex PCR; the TCRdb copy retains only in-frame clones and omits some. The sample yields about 280,000 clones, around 85% seen once. This TCR derives from a woman in her fifties or sixties who had recovered from COVID-19. Sequences were obtained from PBMCs or T cells enriched from blood (not recorded which). The V and J genes are TRBV5-4 and TRBJ1-1; no reliable D call. CDR3 residues: CASSLGANTEAFF. The CDR3 nucleotides read TGTGCCAGCAGCTTGGGGGCGAACACTGAAGCTTTCTTT.